This is a list of T cell receptor beta chains from one sample in a study of OX40 agonist ivuxolimab in advanced cancers. The method was immunoSEQ multiplex PCR; TCRdb's version includes in-frame clones alone and lacks a portion of them. The top ten hold about 6.6% of the sample, which has tens of thousands of clones, more than 85% seen once. Sequencing used CD4+ or CD8+ T cells sorted from blood, obtained in a trial of the OX40 agonist ivuxolimab. The receptors stem from an adult with an advanced solid tumor such as melanoma, head and neck, liver or kidney cancer. The CDR3 runs from the conserved cysteine through the conserved F or W. The order of the fields is CDR3 protein, J gene, V gene.

cdr3_aa: CASSETREGWAQYF
j_call: TRBJ2-3
v_call: TRBV9

cdr3_aa: CASSEWLGGDQPQHF
j_call: TRBJ1-5
v_call: TRBV2

cdr3_aa: CSTRQGQNTEAFF
j_call: TRBJ1-1
v_call: TRBV29-1

cdr3_aa: CSVSRSGGGYYGYTF
j_call: TRBJ1-2
v_call: TRBV29-1

cdr3_aa: CASSQDLLAGGMGSSDTQYF
j_call: TRBJ2-3
v_call: TRBV4-1

cdr3_aa: CASSMGQLGRNQPQHF
j_call: TRBJ1-5
v_call: TRBV19

cdr3_aa: CASSLAGATEAFF
j_call: TRBJ1-1
v_call: TRBV11-2

cdr3_aa: CASSIGERMGEQYF
j_call: TRBJ2-7
v_call: TRBV19

cdr3_aa: CSVTQLGGLAKNIQYF
j_call: TRBJ2-4
v_call: TRBV29-1

cdr3_aa: CASSTLGQGNNQPQHF
j_call: TRBJ1-5
v_call: TRBV19

cdr3_aa: CASSFSGRVGQPQHF
j_call: TRBJ1-5
v_call: TRBV28

cdr3_aa: CASETGGTDTQYF
j_call: TRBJ2-3
v_call: TRBV2

cdr3_aa: CASSLEGPSYEQYF
j_call: TRBJ2-7
v_call: TRBV4-2

cdr3_aa: CASHHRGSRFADQPQHF
j_call: TRBJ1-5
v_call: TRBV5-6

cdr3_aa: CSVDSYGYTF
j_call: TRBJ1-2
v_call: TRBV29-1

cdr3_aa: CASSIDRGTDTQYF
j_call: TRBJ2-3
v_call: TRBV11-2

cdr3_aa: CASSDILAFTDTQYF
j_call: TRBJ2-3
v_call: TRBV4-1

cdr3_aa: CAISESSQRQETQYF
j_call: TRBJ2-5
v_call: TRBV10-3

cdr3_aa: CSVQTVNTEAFF
j_call: TRBJ1-1
v_call: TRBV29-1

cdr3_aa: CAVGQGAIETQYF
j_call: TRBJ2-5
v_call: TRBV19

cdr3_aa: CASSSIILARGRTDTQYF
j_call: TRBJ2-3
v_call: TRBV28

cdr3_aa: CATSTWDTNIQYF
j_call: TRBJ2-4
v_call: TRBV15

cdr3_aa: CASSSKTSPYEQYF
j_call: TRBJ2-7
v_call: TRBV11-2

cdr3_aa: CASSGRGAGVETGELFF
j_call: TRBJ2-2
v_call: TRBV7-6

cdr3_aa: CASSLRGVGGFNYGYTF
j_call: TRBJ1-2
v_call: TRBV7-8

cdr3_aa: CASSQGYQESTDTQYF
j_call: TRBJ2-3
v_call: TRBV4-1

cdr3_aa: CASILGGGGQETQYF
j_call: TRBJ2-5
v_call: TRBV11-2

cdr3_aa: CAWSVKGGGSWETQYF
j_call: TRBJ2-5
v_call: TRBV30

cdr3_aa: CASSLASGTYNEQFF
j_call: TRBJ2-1
v_call: TRBV7-2

cdr3_aa: CAWSRTRNNEQFF
j_call: TRBJ2-1
v_call: TRBV30

cdr3_aa: CASSPPPGPSQETQYF
j_call: TRBJ2-5
v_call: TRBV11-1

cdr3_aa: CASSMEQPQHF
j_call: TRBJ1-5
v_call: TRBV6-1

cdr3_aa: CSAAASQPQHF
j_call: TRBJ1-5
v_call: TRBV20-1

cdr3_aa: CASLGPEGETQYF
j_call: TRBJ2-5
v_call: TRBV11-1

cdr3_aa: CASGFRGNTIYF
j_call: TRBJ1-3
v_call: TRBV7-2

cdr3_aa: CASSLAPSGRLGTQYF
j_call: TRBJ2-5
v_call: TRBV5-6

cdr3_aa: CAWSAPFGAGDSYEQYF
j_call: TRBJ2-7
v_call: TRBV30

cdr3_aa: CASSRGSVTYEQYF
j_call: TRBJ2-7
v_call: TRBV27

cdr3_aa: CASSYRRGEQYF
j_call: TRBJ2-7
v_call: TRBV6-5